The 30 T cell receptor beta chains listed next were all sequenced from one sample in a study of neoadjuvant nivolumab and ipilimumab in lung cancer. The repertoire was sequenced with immunoSEQ multiplex PCR; TCRdb's copy has only in-frame clones and lacks some. The table shows approximately 4,000 clones, with about 88% occurring only once. The sequencing used adjacent normal lung tissue, collected after neoadjuvant nivolumab, alone or with ipilimumab, at or shortly before surgery. The receptors originated from an adult with non-small cell lung cancer.

The CDR3 bases are TGCGCCAGCAGCCCGGGGGGGGCGAGAAACACTGAAGCTTTCTTT. Translated, it gives CASSPGGARNTEAFF. The V gene is TRBV5-1, the J gene TRBJ1-1, with D possibly TRBD1 on 6 matching bases. Germline CDR1 and CDR2: SGHRS and YFSETQ. V was pared by 4 bases and J by 2 bases, with 15 bases between. The CDR3 runs to 15 residues.

The chain has TRBV6-5 and TRBJ2-7, with 12 positions matching TRBD1. This CDR3 contains 15 residues. Germline V gives CDR1 MNHEY, CDR2 SVGAGI. Trimming removed 6 bases from V and 5 bases from J; junction bases left unmatched: 8. CDR3 sequence: CASRLSGQGANEQYF. The CDR3 region has the DNA TGTGCCAGCAGACTCTCGGGACAGGGGGCCAACGAGCAGTACTTC.

CDR3 amino acids: CSVVVWGTEAFF. The CDR3 nucleotides are TGCAGCGTGGTGGTCTGGGGGACTGAAGCTTTCTTT. The chain joins TRBV29-1 to TRBJ1-1; tentative D call: TRBD1 (5 bases). With 6 bases removed from V and 5 bases from J, the gap between germline ends came to 13 bases. This CDR3 is 12 amino acids long. Germline V lookup: CDR1 SQVTM, CDR2 ANQGSEA.

The genes are TRBV10-3 and TRBJ1-1, with D possibly TRBD1 on 5 matching bases. V was cut by 3 bases and J by 1 base, with 12 bases left in between. Germline CDR1 ENHRY, CDR2 SYGVKD. The CDR3 has 15 residues. This CDR3 is CAISEEGVANTEAFF. The CDR3 nucleotides are TGTGCCATCAGTGAAGAAGGGGTAGCGAACACTGAAGCTTTCTTT.

This chain joins TRBV14 and TRBJ2-1; D may match TRBD1 or TRBD2 (5 bases each). The CDR3 has 15 amino acids. The germline gives CDR1 SGHDN, CDR2 FVKESK. With 4 bases removed from V and 5 bases from J, the gap between germline ends came to 15 bases. The CDR3 loop reads CASSPLTGTHNEQFF. The CDR3 DNA sequence: TGTGCCAGCAGCCCTCTTACCGGGACCCACAATGAGCAGTTCTTC.

This chain joins TRBV9 and TRBJ1-5, with 7 positions matching TRBD1. The CDR3 consists of 14 residues. Germline values: CDR1 SGDLS, CDR2 YYNGEE. The trim removed 3 bases at V and 5 bases at J, leaving 5 bases unmatched. CDR3 residues: CASSDGQAHQPQHF. CDR3 nucleotide sequence: TGTGCCAGCAGCGACGGACAGGCTCATCAGCCCCAGCATTTT.

J is TRBJ2-7 and V is TRBV10-1; 9 bases line up with TRBD2. The CDR3 has 15 residues. CDR1 and CDR2 (germline): WNHNN, SYGVQD (reference sequence). V was clipped by 3 bases and J by 2 bases; unmatched bases: 5. In DNA form, the CDR3 reads TGCGCCAGCAGTGATCGGTCTAGCGGGACCTACGAGCAGTACTTC. This gives the protein CASSDRSSGTYEQYF.

A few counts support this clone. The chain links TRBV7-2 to TRBJ1-2; possible D gene TRBD1, 5 bases. Trimming left V 5 bases short and J 8 bases short, with 24 bases between. Per germline, CDR1 SGHTA and CDR2 FQGNSA. CDR3 length: 16 amino acids. The CDR3 is CASSEGPRLRVGGYTF. Written as DNA, the CDR3 is TGTGCCAGCAGCGAGGGACCCAGGTTAAGAGTAGGCGGCTACACCTTC. Filled out from reference TRBV7-2 and TRBJ1-2, the complete variable domain reads GAGVSQSPSNKVTEKGKDVELRCDPISGHTALYWYRQSLGQGLEFLIYFQGNSAPDKSGLPSDRFSAERTGGSVSTLTIQRTQQEDSAVYLCASSEGPRLRVGGYTFGSGTRLTVV.

This sequence joins TRBV6-1 and TRBJ1-1, with unresolved D. CDR3 length: 13 amino acids. Germline V gene lookup returns CDR1 MNHNS and CDR2 SASEGT. V shed 0 bases and J shed 3 bases, with 5 bases lying between them. CDR3 protein: CASSEAWDTEAFF. Here the CDR3 DNA reads TGTGCCAGCAGTGAAGCTTGGGACACTGAAGCTTTCTTT.

This chain links TRBV10-1 with TRBJ2-1; D unclear. The ends were cut back, 6 bases at V and 8 bases at J, with 17 bases in the middle. This CDR3 region has 14 residues. Germline V gene sequence: CDR1 WNHNN, CDR2 SYGVQD (reference sequence). The CDR3 region is CASSPDPSGYEQFF. CDR3 sequence (DNA): TGCGCCAGCAGCCCGGACCCCTCAGGATATGAGCAGTTCTTC.

This chain uses TRBV6-5 with TRBJ1-2, with D unresolved. Per germline, CDR1 MNHEY and CDR2 SVGAGI. The V and J ends lost 0 bases and 3 bases respectively, with 8 bases between them. This CDR3 is built from 14 residues. The DNA for the CDR3 is TGTGCCAGCAGTTACTCGACTGCCCACTATGGCTACACCTTC. It translates to CASSYSTAHYGYTF.

The chain uses TRBV11-3 and TRBJ2-1; TRBD1 matches 9 bases. Germline V lookup: CDR1 SGHNT, CDR2 YENEEA. This CDR3 has 15 residues. The J segment lost 5 bases and the V segment lost 5 bases, leaving 7 bases of the junction unmatched. The CDR3 is CASSPRQGVDNEQFF. The DNA for the CDR3 is TGTGCCAGCAGCCCCCGACAGGGGGTTGACAATGAGCAGTTCTTC. Using reference TRBV11-3 and TRBJ2-1 for the parts outside the CDR3, the full variable domain is EAGVVQSPRYKIIEKKQPVAFWCNPISGHNTLYWYLQNLGQGPELLIRYENEEAVDDSQLPKDRFSAERLKGVDSTLKIQPAELGDSAVYLCASSPRQGVDNEQFFGPGTRLTVL.

This rearrangement joins TRBV5-1 to TRBJ2-5, with D hard to call. Per germline, CDR1 SGHRS and CDR2 YFSETQ. The CDR3 has 16 residues. V dropped 1 base and J dropped 1 base, with 14 bases sitting between them. CDR3 DNA sequence: TGCGCCAGCAGCTTGATTAGGGCAGGCTCCCAAGAGACCCAGTACTTC. Its protein product is CASSLIRAGSQETQYF.

The chain recombines TRBV5-5 with TRBJ2-1, with a tentative D call TRBD2 (6 bases). Germline V gene sequence: CDR1 SGHKS, CDR2 YYEKEE (reference sequence). The CDR3 loop spans 12 amino acids. V lost 0 bases to trimming and J lost 15 bases, with 13 bases between them. CDR3: CASSLGAGGPFF. CDR3 nucleotide sequence: TGTGCCAGCAGCTTGGGGGCCGGGGGACCGTTCTTC.

The chain employs TRBV14 and TRBJ2-4, with TRBD1 matching over 7 bases. V was pared by 4 bases and J by 0 bases, with 6 bases of the junction left unmatched. The CDR3 has 16 amino acids. In germline, CDR1 is SGHDN, CDR2 FVKESK. The CDR3 coding sequence is TGTGCCAGCAGCCCAGGACAGGAGCTAGCCAAAAACATTCAGTACTTC. This translates into CASSPGQELAKNIQYF.

The chain is built from TRBV11-2 and TRBJ1-1; no clear D gene. The ends were cut back, 1 base at V and 7 bases at J, with 10 bases in the middle. The germline V gene has CDR1 SGHAT and CDR2 FQNNGV. CDR3 length: 13 amino acids. This CDR3 reads CASSLGEASEAFF. CDR3 nucleotides: TGTGCCAGCAGCTTAGGAGAGGCGAGTGAAGCTTTCTTT.

The DNA for the CDR3 is TGTGCCAGCTCACCGTCCGGGACAGGGGATGGAAAACTGTTTTTT. Encoded protein: CASSPSGTGDGKLFF. The chain links TRBV18 to TRBJ1-4, with TRBD1 matching over 10 bases. Germline lookup yields CDR1 KGHSH and CDR2 LQKENI. This CDR3 comprises 15 residues. J was trimmed by 10 bases and V by 3 bases; bases with no gene match: 8.

As DNA, the CDR3 is TGTGCCAGTAGTATAAGCCCAGGGGGCTACAATGAGCAGTTCTTC. Its protein is CASSISPGGYNEQFF. This chain uses TRBV19 with TRBJ2-1, with 7 bases aligning to TRBD1. Germline-derived CDR1 and CDR2 are LNHDA and SQIVND (reference sequence). Trimming took 2 bases from V and 3 from J; bases not matched to a gene: 4. This CDR3 has 15 residues.

The chain couples TRBV5-1 to TRBJ1-2, with TRBD1 matching 8 bases. The CDR3 is 16 residues long. CDR1 SGHRS and CDR2 YFSETQ come from the germline V gene. Losses at the gene ends were 4 bases for V and 6 bases for J; bases not matched to a gene: 14. CDR3 sequence: CASSGNSGGVRDGYTF. The CDR3 DNA follows: TGCGCCAGCAGCGGAAACTCAGGGGGCGTTAGAGATGGCTACACCTTC.

This chain connects TRBV13 to TRBJ1-2; no definite D call. Trimming shortened V by 4 bases and J by 7 bases, and 19 bases separated the two germline ends. The CDR3 contains 15 residues. Germline CDR1 PRHDT, CDR2 FYEKMQ (reference sequence). The CDR3 loop is CASSSGLRGNVGYTF. In DNA, the CDR3 is TGTGCCAGCAGCTCAGGTCTCCGGGGAAACGTTGGCTACACCTTC.

The rearrangement uses TRBV27 and TRBJ2-7; D perhaps matches TRBD1 (7 bases). This CDR3 contains 14 residues. Per germline, CDR1 MNHEY and CDR2 SMNVEV (reference sequence). V was shortened by 1 base and J by 5 bases, with 12 bases between the two germline ends. The CDR3 loop reads CASSLLGQRDEQYF. For the CDR3, the DNA is TGTGCCAGCAGTTTATTGGGACAGCGGGACGAGCAGTACTTC.

V gene TRBV25-1 combines with J gene TRBJ2-3; perhaps TRBD1 as D (6 bases). This CDR3 comprises 12 residues. V was trimmed by 11 bases and J by 3 bases, leaving 12 bases between them. Germline V gene data show CDR1 as MGHDK and CDR2 as SYGVNS. CDR3 protein: CAVGASTDTQYF. CDR3 coding DNA: TGTGCCGTGGGGGCTAGTACAGATACGCAGTATTTT.

The chain couples TRBV10-2 to TRBJ1-3; 8 nucleotides match TRBD1. Germline V gene sequence: CDR1 WSHSY, CDR2 SAAADI. With V trimmed by 8 bases and J by 4 bases, 7 bases remained unmatched. The CDR3 is made up of 14 amino acids. CDR3 nucleotide sequence: TGCGCCAGCCGGACAGGGACGGCCGGAAACACCATATATTTT. Translated, it gives CASRTGTAGNTIYF.

V and J are TRBV7-9 and TRBJ2-5; no firm D call. The CDR3 is made up of 14 amino acids. Between the trimmed V and J ends, which lost 5 bases and 5 bases, there was a span of 15 bases. Looked up from germline, CDR1 is SEHNR and CDR2 is FQNEAQ (reference sequence). In DNA, the CDR3 is TGTGCCAGCAGCCCGACTTCAACCGGGGAGACCCAGTACTTC. Its translation: CASSPTSTGETQYF.

The chain is built from TRBV5-1 and TRBJ2-3; D unresolved. This CDR3 is 15 amino acids long. Deletions cut 3 bases from V and 0 bases from J, with 11 bases between. The germline V gene has CDR1 SGHRS and CDR2 YFSETQ. CDR3 bases: TGCGCCAGCAGCTCATCTACCCACAGCACAGATACGCAGTATTTT. This gives the protein CASSSSTHSTDTQYF.

The DNA of the CDR3 is TGCGCCAGCAGCCAAGGCGTACAGGGGGCGATCTCTGGAAACACCATATATTTT. Its translation is CASSQGVQGAISGNTIYF. This chain uses TRBV4-1 with TRBJ1-3; 9 bases line up with TRBD1. Germline-derived CDR1 and CDR2 are MGHRA and YSYEKL. J lost 0 bases, V lost 1 base, and 7 bases had no gene match. This CDR3 region has 18 residues.

The rearrangement links TRBV19 to TRBJ1-5, with 8 bases identical to TRBD1. The V and J ends lost 3 bases and 4 bases, in that order; junction bases with no gene match: 5. The length of the CDR3 is 15 residues. CDR1 LNHDA and CDR2 SQIVND come from the germline V gene (reference sequence). DNA for the CDR3: TGTGCCAGTAGTATTACCCGGACAGGGAATCAGCCCCAGCATTTT. Its protein product is CASSITRTGNQPQHF.

This chain uses TRBV5-6 with TRBJ2-7; D perhaps matches TRBD1 (6 bases). The V gene's germline CDR1 is SGHDT and CDR2 YYEEEE. V was clipped by 2 bases and J by 3 bases, with 12 bases between them. The CDR3 has 14 residues. In nucleotides, the CDR3 is TGTGCCAGCAGCTTTAAGAGACAGGACTACGAGCAGTACTTC. Amino acid sequence: CASSFKRQDYEQYF.

The rearrangement joins TRBV6-1 to TRBJ1-4; D is perhaps TRBD1 (6 bases). CDR3 length equals 16 residues. The germline V gene has CDR1 MNHNS and CDR2 SASEGT. V was trimmed by 5 bases and J by 3 bases, leaving 16 bases between them. CDR3: CASSKGGGDSNEKLFF. The CDR3 DNA follows: TGTGCCAGCAGTAAAGGGGGGGGTGATTCTAATGAAAAACTGTTTTTT.

This sequence joins TRBV7-3 and TRBJ1-1, with D uncertain. CDR1 and CDR2 (germline): SGHTA, FQGTGA. The CDR3 extends over 14 amino acids. Trimming left V 2 bases short and J 0 bases short, with 7 bases between. The CDR3 protein is CASSLLGMNTEAFF. The CDR3 DNA reads as TGTGCCAGCAGCTTATTAGGCATGAACACTGAAGCTTTCTTT.